This T cell receptor beta chain came from a study of T cell responses to AZD1222 COVID-19 vaccine. Germline values: CDR1 SGHDT, CDR2 YYEEEE. V lost 1 base to trimming and J lost 5 bases, with 12 bases between them. The CDR3 has 14 residues. Using immunoSEQ multiplex PCR, the repertoire was profiled, and TCRdb retains in-frame clones only, with some absent. The data hold 160,000 or so clones, with 85% to 90% observed a single time. About this clone: No antigen is known for it.

General study findings and limits: Clonal diversity may have been underestimated in mostly white British donors.

This sequence originates from an adult who received the AZD1222 COVID-19 vaccine. The chain has TRBV5-6 and TRBJ1-1, with D perhaps TRBD1 (6 bases). Source: peripheral blood, taken 28 days after the second AZD1222 dose. Here the CDR3 reads CASSLRTGRTEAFF. The CDR3 DNA is TGTGCCAGCAGCTTGAGAACAGGGAGGACTGAAGCTTTCTTT. The full variable domain, rest sourced from reference TRBV5-6 and TRBJ1-1, is DAGVTQSPTHLIKTRGQQVTLRCSPKSGHDTVSWYQQALGQGPQFIFQYYEEEERQRGNFPDRFSGHQFPNYSSELNVNALLLGDSALYLCASSLRTGRTEAFFGQGTRLTVV.